This TCR beta chain is from a study of T cell responses to AZD1222 COVID-19 vaccine (dated by TCRdb to the early 2020s). For context, the study as a whole: TCR sequencing covered fewer than 250 trial participants: 207 given two doses of AZD1222 and 26 given two doses of MenACWY control vaccine. Trial participants were enrolled by age into subgroups of 18-55, 56-69 and 70-plus years, and roughly 160, 29 and 62 TCR-sequenced participants, respectively, were included in these subgroups.

The research as a whole found: The 56-69-year group was small, and its depth increase did not reach significance, likely because of low power. Vaccine-associated CD4 TCRs spanned the whole spike protein, with dominant responses in regions 160-218 and 743-854. Participants were mostly white British, with more females than males. The authors suggested clonal diversity may have been underestimated. Because no samples from the day 14 peak response were available, repertoires could be characterized only after the peak T cell response. Conclusions about previously exposed vaccinees were limited because only a handful of AZD1222 recipients were SARS-CoV-2 seropositive at baseline. Spike-specific TCR breadth and depth rose significantly after two AZD1222 doses compared with day 0 and with MenACWY recipients. Nearly half of unique spike-specific TCRs reportedly recognized epitopes outside regions mutated in the B.1.351 and B.1.1.7 variants.

Cut back by 3 bases and 6 bases, the V and J ends lie 8 bases apart. Spanning cysteine to phenylalanine, the CDR3 consists of 12 amino acids. Of all the DNA, just the CDR3 is kept, 36 bases in frame from base 1. CDR1 and CDR2 are drawn from the germline V gene: SGHTA, FQGNSA. Comment on this clone: The antigen it recognizes is unknown. There are no base qualities to consult, and no much larger clone falls within one base.

What the time point label conveys for this sample: about 28 days (+/-7) after the second vaccine dose. AZD1222 recipients given second doses at about 4 weeks or at about 12 weeks were pooled, since spike-specific TCR depth and breadth were not found to differ between the two schedules. The vaccinee samples were drawn from two UK trials, COV001 and COV002, one of which was a single-blind randomized controlled phase 2/3 trial testing AZD1222 (ChAdOx1 nCoV-19) in healthy adults. For TCRbeta chain sequencing, PBMC samples from trial participants were taken at day 0 and at day 28 after the second dose. The CDR3 regions of human TCRbeta chains were analyzed by immunosequencing. The source study handled its data this way. TCRs in the repertoires were compared against a reference library of SARS-CoV-2-specific TCRs that had been generated with the MIRA antigen-specificity platform. Breadth was defined as the fraction of unique TCRs that were SARS-CoV-2-associated, and depth was defined as the fraction of total T cells that were SARS-CoV-2-associated. Using the MIRA data, each spike-specific TCR was assigned both to the spike region to which the TCR was reactive and to a CD4 or CD8 class. Log10-transformed breadth and depth values were compared by one-way ANOVA with Sidak's multiple comparisons tests. The immuneACCESS repertoire file appears here via TCRdb, limited to in-frame rearrangements. These files lack a portion of the clones; in checked studies, under half of the deficit traces to unresolved V genes, and the cause of the others is not known. V and J calls and clone size come straight from that table; D and trimming were deduced from the DNA. This sample is represented by around 150,000 clones; 75% to 95% of them were singletons. Approximately 3% of the sample lies in the top ten.

This receptor was obtained from an adult who received the AZD1222 COVID-19 vaccine. The rearrangement joined TRBV7-2 to TRBJ1-2; TRBD1 is possibly the D segment (6 matching bases). The source material was peripheral blood, sampled 28 days after the second AZD1222 dose. In nucleotides, the sequence is TGTGCCAGCAGCTTGTACAGGGATGGCTACACCTTC. Its protein is CASSLYRDGYTF.